The source of this T cell receptor beta chain is a study of tumor and adjacent non-tumor tissue in lung cancer (dated by TCRdb to 2017 to 2018). With respect to the entire study: Of the cohort, eleven to twelve patients had adenocarcinoma, 2 had squamous cell carcinoma and 1 had small cell lung cancer. Ages among the approximately 15 patients ranged from about 31 to 76 years, there were approximately 10 men and 5 women, and disease was at TNM stage I to III. In total, sequencing yielded 100 million to 150 million productive TCRbeta reads, which works out to an average of around 3.9 million reads per sample. The study compared bulk TCRbeta repertoires from lung tumor tissue and matched distant non-tumor lung tissue of some 14 lung cancer patients. TCRbeta CDR3 sequencing was performed on a few dozen paired specimens, with one tumor sample and one normal lung sample collected per patient.

General study outcomes and caveats: The sequencing platform is not named in the methods, and unique molecular identifiers are not mentioned. Because peripheral blood was not sequenced, blood TCRbeta repertoires in the lung cancer patients of the study were not examined. Tumor tissue showed significantly greater TCR diversity (inverse Simpson) than normal lung tissue (about 410 vs 180, P = 0.0075, Mann-Whitney U test). TCR diversity was significantly higher in younger patients, and greater tumor TCR diversity was associated with shorter overall survival and shorter disease-free survival. Only approximately 14 patients were included in the cohort, and the need for larger samples and more detailed clinical data was noted by the authors. The top 100 clones accounted for a significantly larger cumulative portion of the repertoire in normal lung than in tumor tissue.

RNA was isolated from bulk, unsorted tissue, and RNA quality was assessed with a NanoDrop ND-1000 and an Agilent 2100. All donors had newly diagnosed lung cancer, had not received prior chemotherapy, and were admitted for thoracic surgery in China between August and November 2014. Patients with previous radiotherapy or chemotherapy, or with another concurrent cancer, were excluded from the study. Pieces of surgical tissue measuring about 1-2 cm3 were kept in RNAlater solution and stored at -80 degrees C until use. CDR3 length: 14 amino acids, cysteine to phenylalanine. Only the CDR3 DNA is retained, 42 bases long and in frame from the first base. For CDR1 and CDR2, the germline V gene lists MDHEN and SYDVKM. About this clonotype: There is no known antigen for this receptor. Relative to the germline gene, one junction end is altered; a read error may explain this.

Libraries were prepared through multiplex PCR. The sample was run on an Illumina HiSeq 2500. TCRbeta libraries were constructed through three rounds of nested PCR with primers (Table S4) according to protocols adapted from ARM-PCR. Before sequencing, PCR products of 200-500 bp were cut from the gel and purified using the QIAquick gel extraction kit. In the authors' own workflow: Trimmomatic was used to clean the reads, FLASH was used to merge the reads into complete CDR3 sequences, and MiTCR was used to assign the reads to V(D)J germline segments. Clonal diversity was calculated as the inverse Simpson's index using VDJtools. In-frame sequences without a premature stop codon were defined as productive reads. Using fastp at Q25 and MiXCR, TCRdb reprocessed the public reads and kept productive beta chains. Rows with one shared CDR3 protein collapse into an entry with the most common genes and DNA. The authors' filters were not applied to this entry. This sample comprises about 110,000 distinct CDR3 sequences, about 80% of them detected only once. The top ten hold approximately 22% of the sample.

The chain joins TRBV28 to TRBJ1-3; 8 bases in the junction line up with TRBD1. The TCR was taken from a man between 65 and 79 years old with non-small cell lung cancer. Sequencing input: lung tumor tissue. The CDR3 amino acid sequence is: CASIAGGGSDTIYF. The DNA sequence is TGTGCCAGCATAGCAGGGGGCGGGTCAGACACAATATATTTT.